This T cell receptor beta chain emerged from a study of brain T cells in children with intractable seizures. About this clone: Its antigen is not identified.

Study-wide points: HCMV serostatus was not known, and viral specificity came from CDR3 similarity only.

Assay: immunoSEQ multiplex PCR; the TCRdb copy retains only in-frame clones and omits some. Here the sample spans 340,000 or so clones, more than 85% being singletons. Stated time point: blood from clinic visit 5 months post-surgery; TSC patient then seizure free. The sequenced cases were selected for having the highest brain T cell transcript signatures. At least one anti-epileptic drug was given before surgery. This TCR was recovered from a boy younger than two with tuberous sclerosis and intractable seizures. The sample was peripheral blood, taken 4 to 6 months after surgery.

DNA of the CDR3: TGCGCCAGCAGCCAAGTAAGCGGGGCCAACGTCCTGACTTTC. Translating gives CASSQVSGANVLTF. The chain carries TRBV4-1 and TRBJ2-6, with D uncertain. CDR1 and CDR2 (germline): MGHRA, YSYEKL. V was cut by 1 base and J by 4 bases, with 5 bases left in between. CDR3 size: 14 residues.